The 9 T cell receptor beta chains below all came from one sample that was sequenced in a study of T cell responses to AZD1222 COVID-19 vaccine. Some clones are missing from TCRdb's copy, which holds only in-frame ones; the method was immunoSEQ multiplex PCR. The sample includes roughly 120,000 clones, 88% of them seen just once. Sequences were derived from peripheral blood, sampled on day 0 of MenACWY control vaccination. These receptors originate from an adult in good health.

Comments on this clone: Other DNA sequences within the sample encode an identical CDR3. The chain carries TRBV30 and TRBJ1-3, with no clear D. Germline V CDR1 and CDR2: GTSNPN, SVGIG (reference sequence). The CDR3 covers 14 residues. The V gene lost 3 bases and the J gene lost 1 base, with 10 bases spanning the gap. The CDR3 nucleotides are TGTGCCTGGAGCCCAGGCGGGTCTGGAAACACCATATATTTT. Translating gives CAWSPGGSGNTIYF.

The chain employs TRBV18 and TRBJ1-2; 8 nucleotides align to TRBD1. J lost 6 bases, V lost 2 bases, and 5 bases had no gene match. The CDR3 runs 14 residues. Looked up from germline, CDR1 is KGHSH and CDR2 is LQKENI. The CDR3 DNA is TGTGCCAGCTCACCAGCCGGACAGGGACATGGCTACACCTTC. Protein: CASSPAGQGHGYTF.

The chain recombines TRBV19 with TRBJ2-7; either TRBD1 or TRBD2 may fit D (5 bases each). The V and J ends lost 4 bases and 0 bases respectively, with 13 bases between them. CDR1 and CDR2 from the germline V gene are LNHDA and SQIVND (reference sequence). CDR3 length: 15 residues. For the CDR3, the DNA is TGTGCCAGTAGTAGGGACGGACGAATCTCCTACGAGCAGTACTTC. It encodes CASSRDGRISYEQYF.

This clone has a single count. The J gene is TRBJ2-7, the V gene TRBV7-6, with D perhaps given as TRBD1 or TRBD2 (6 bases each). Trimming stripped 3 bases from V and 3 bases from J, with 15 bases between. CDR3 length: 15 residues. Germline lookup yields CDR1 SGHVS and CDR2 FNYEAQ. The CDR3 here is CASSLRDTTLYEQYF. As DNA, the CDR3 is TGTGCCAGCAGCTTGCGGGACACCACACTCTACGAGCAGTACTTC.

CDR3 DNA sequence: TGTGCCAGCAGCTTTAGCGGGGGACGCACAGATACGCAGTATTTT. Translated: CASSFSGGRTDTQYF. J is TRBJ2-3 and V is TRBV27; 9 bases are shared with TRBD2. Germline loops: CDR1 MNHEY, CDR2 SMNVEV (reference sequence). Trimming removed 6 bases from V and 1 base from J; junction bases left unmatched: 5. This CDR3 is built from 15 residues.

The gene calls are TRBV5-4 and TRBJ1-6; D is ambiguous. The V gene lost 1 base and the J gene lost 13 bases, with 9 bases spanning the gap. Germline CDR1 is SGHNT and CDR2 is YYREEE (reference sequence). This CDR3 region has 12 residues. The CDR3 sequence: CASSLPGFPLHF. The CDR3 nucleotides are TGTGCCAGCAGCTTGCCCGGGTTTCCCCTCCACTTT.

The chain couples TRBV3-1 (or the pseudogene TRBV3-2) to TRBJ1-6; D not resolved. V lost 1 base and J lost 14, with 9 bases in between. CDR1 is LGHDT and CDR2 is YNNKEL in the germline V gene (reference sequence). The CDR3 has 12 residues. This CDR3 reads CASSQVAKALHF. As DNA, the CDR3 is TGTGCCAGCAGCCAAGTCGCTAAAGCCCTCCACTTT.

V gene TRBV18 combines with J gene TRBJ1-2; D is unclear. Germline V lookup: CDR1 KGHSH, CDR2 LQKENI. With 4 bases removed from V and 3 bases from J, the gap between germline ends came to 12 bases. This CDR3 contains 14 residues. Here the CDR3 reads CASSQGSTDYGYTF. The CDR3 nucleotides are TGTGCCAGCTCACAGGGCAGTACTGACTATGGCTACACCTTC.

This clone was observed a handful of times. V usage is TRBV10-2 and J usage is TRBJ2-7; maybe TRBD1 (5 bases). Trimming shortened V by 7 bases and J by 5 bases, and 15 bases separated the two germline ends. This CDR3 contains 13 residues. Per germline, CDR1 WSHSY and CDR2 SAAADI. CDR3 in amino acids: CASNAQGTNEQYF. The CDR3 DNA is TGCGCCAGCAATGCCCAGGGTACGAACGAGCAGTACTTC.